A few counts support the clone carrying this T cell receptor beta chain. The data were obtained in a study of blood T cell repertoires in COVID-19. Looking at the study overall: Sites across the United States, Italy and Spain contributed samples from acute and convalescent COVID-19.

Per the original methods: Cell counts per sample came from amplifying reference gene primers. Here immunoSEQ multiplex PCR was the method, and the copy in TCRdb shows in-frame clones only, minus some. D and trimming were read from the DNA, whereas the V and J calls and clone size are those reported in that table. There are 90,000 to 100,000 clones in the sample; about 80% occur only once, and around 6.5% lies in the top ten. V gave up 0 bases and J gave up 0 bases, with 11 bases separating them. The CDR3 has 17 amino acids. Germline assignment: CDR1 LGHDT and CDR2 YNNKEL (reference sequence). The origin of this receptor is a man aged 60-69 years with acute or convalescent COVID-19. What was sequenced was peripheral blood. The rearrangement joins TRBV3-1 (or the pseudogene TRBV3-2) to TRBJ1-4; D uncertain. CDR3: CASSQDRMRATNEKLFF. The DNA of the CDR3 is TGTGCCAGCAGCCAAGATCGCATGAGAGCAACTAATGAAAAACTGTTTTTT.